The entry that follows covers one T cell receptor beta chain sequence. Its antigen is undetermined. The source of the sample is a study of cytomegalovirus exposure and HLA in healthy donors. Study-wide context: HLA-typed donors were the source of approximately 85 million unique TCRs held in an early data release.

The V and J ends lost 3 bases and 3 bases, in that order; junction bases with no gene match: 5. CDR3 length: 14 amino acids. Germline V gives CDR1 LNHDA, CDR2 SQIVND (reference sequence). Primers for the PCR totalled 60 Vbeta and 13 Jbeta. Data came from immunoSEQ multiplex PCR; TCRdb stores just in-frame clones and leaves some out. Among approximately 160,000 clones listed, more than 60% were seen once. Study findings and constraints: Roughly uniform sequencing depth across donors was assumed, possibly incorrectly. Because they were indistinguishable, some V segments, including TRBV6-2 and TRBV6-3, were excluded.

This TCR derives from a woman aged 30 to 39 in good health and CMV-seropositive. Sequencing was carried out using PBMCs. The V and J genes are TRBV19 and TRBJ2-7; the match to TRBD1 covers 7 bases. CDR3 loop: CASSINRGGYEQYF. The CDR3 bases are TGTGCCAGTAGTATTAACAGGGGTGGCTACGAGCAGTACTTC. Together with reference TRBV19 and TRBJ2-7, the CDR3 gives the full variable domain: DGGITQSPKYLFRKEGQNVTLSCEQNLNHDAMYWYRQDPGQGLRLIYYSQIVNDFQKGDIAEGYSVSREKKESFPLTVTSAQKNPTAFYLCASSINRGGYEQYFGPGTRLTVT.